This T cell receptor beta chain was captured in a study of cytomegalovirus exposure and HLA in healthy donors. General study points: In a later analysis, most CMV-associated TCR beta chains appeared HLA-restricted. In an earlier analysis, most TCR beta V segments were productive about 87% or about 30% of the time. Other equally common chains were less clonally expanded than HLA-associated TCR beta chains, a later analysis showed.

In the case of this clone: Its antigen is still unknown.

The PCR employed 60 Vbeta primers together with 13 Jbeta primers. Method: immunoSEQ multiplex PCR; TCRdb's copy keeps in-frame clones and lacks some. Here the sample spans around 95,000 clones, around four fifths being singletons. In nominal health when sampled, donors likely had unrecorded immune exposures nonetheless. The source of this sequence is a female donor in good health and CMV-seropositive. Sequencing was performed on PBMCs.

CDR3 bases: TGTGCCAGCAGGGGACAGGGGGCGGTCGGCTACACCTTC. Encoded protein: CASRGQGAVGYTF. The gene calls are TRBV6-5 and TRBJ1-2; TRBD1 matches at 12 bases. The CDR3 extends over 13 amino acids. The germline V gene encodes CDR1 MNHEY and CDR2 SVGAGI. V lost 6 bases and J lost 8; bases outside the gene matches: 4.